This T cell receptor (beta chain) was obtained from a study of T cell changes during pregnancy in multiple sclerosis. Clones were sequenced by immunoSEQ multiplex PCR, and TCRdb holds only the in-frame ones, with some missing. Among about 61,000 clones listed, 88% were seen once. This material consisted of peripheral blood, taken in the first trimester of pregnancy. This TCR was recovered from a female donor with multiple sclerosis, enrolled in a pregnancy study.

The CDR3 region is CASSPRWTRANTIYF. DNA of the CDR3: TGTGCCAGCAGCCCCCGATGGACCAGGGCTAACACCATATATTTT. V gene TRBV9 combines with J gene TRBJ1-3; possibly TRBD1 for D (5 bases). Per the germline V gene, CDR1 is SGDLS and CDR2 is YYNGEE. The V and J ends lost 4 bases and 7 bases respectively, with 18 bases between them. CDR3 length: 15 amino acids.